Listed here are 14 T cell receptor beta chains from one sample, sequenced in a study of blood T cell repertoires in COVID-19. Only in-frame clones appear in the TCRdb table, and some are missing; sequencing was by immunoSEQ multiplex PCR. The sample includes roughly 370,000 clones, about 87% of them seen just once. Sequencing used PBMCs or T cells enriched from blood (not recorded which). Source of these receptors: a woman between 45 and 60 years old who had recovered from COVID-19.

The CDR3 loop is CASSSGGNTIYF. CDR3 nucleotides: TGTGCCAGCAGTTCAGGTGGAAACACCATATATTTT. The J gene is TRBJ1-3, the V gene TRBV7-2; D gene unclear. The CDR3 loop spans 12 amino acids. Germline V gene lookup returns CDR1 SGHTA and CDR2 FQGNSA. Trimming shortened V by 6 bases and J by 3 bases, and 6 bases separated the two germline ends.

The chain recombines TRBV11-3 with TRBJ2-3; a weak D match, TRBD2 (6 bases). V was clipped by 4 bases and J by 2 bases, with 10 bases between them. Per germline, CDR1 SGHNT and CDR2 YENEEA. The CDR3 spans 14 residues. The CDR3 sequence: CASSSSDHTDTQYF. CDR3 coding DNA: TGTGCCAGCAGCTCTAGCGATCACACAGATACGCAGTATTTT.

The chain uses TRBV18 and TRBJ2-2; a weak D match, TRBD2 (6 bases). The CDR3 extends over 14 amino acids. CDR1 KGHSH and CDR2 LQKENI come from the germline V gene. Trimming took off 3 bases at V and 2 bases at J, with 7 bases between the two ends. The CDR3 DNA reads TGTGCCAGCTCACCGGGAGGAAACACCGGGGAGCTGTTTTTT. Amino acids: CASSPGGNTGELFF.

The chain uses TRBV6-5 and TRBJ1-4; TRBD1 aligns across 10 bases. This CDR3 is 16 amino acids long. The germline CDR1 and CDR2 sequences are MNHEY and SVGAGI. The V gene end was trimmed by 2 bases and the J gene end by 6 bases; junction bases not matched to a gene: 6. The CDR3 DNA reads TGTGCCAGCAGTTACAGAACCGGGACAGGGGATGAAAAACTGTTTTTT. Translated, it gives CASSYRTGTGDEKLFF.

This clone is a singleton in its sample. The J gene is TRBJ1-2, the V gene TRBV7-2, with TRBD1 as a possible D gene (5 bases). The CDR3 length is 20 residues. Trimming removed 0 bases at V and 0 bases at J, with 23 bases between. Per germline, CDR1 SGHTA and CDR2 FQGNSA. The CDR3 DNA reads TGTGCCAGCAGCTTAGCGTTTGTGCGGTCAGGGCCATCCTCTAACTATGGCTACACCTTC. It codes for CASSLAFVRSGPSSNYGYTF. Full variable domain (remainder filled in from reference TRBV7-2 and TRBJ1-2): GAGVSQSPSNKVTEKGKDVELRCDPISGHTALYWYRQSLGQGLEFLIYFQGNSAPDKSGLPSDRFSAERTGGSVSTLTIQRTQQEDSAVYLCASSLAFVRSGPSSNYGYTFGSGTRLTVV.

CDR3 in amino acids: CASSERPGSGETQYF. The DNA for the CDR3 is TGTGCCAGCAGTGAACGTCCGGGGAGCGGAGAGACCCAGTACTTC. The V gene is TRBV25-1, the J gene TRBJ2-5, with a tentative D call TRBD2 (5 bases). The CDR3 sequence is 15 residues long. Trimming removed 2 bases from V and 4 bases from J, with 14 bases in between. Per germline, CDR1 MGHDK and CDR2 SYGVNS.

V is TRBV4-1 and J is TRBJ2-1; D gene uncertain. V was trimmed by 0 bases and J by 15 bases, leaving 24 bases between them. The CDR3 contains 16 residues. CDR1 MGHRA and CDR2 YSYEKL come from the germline V gene. CDR3 DNA sequence: TGCGCCAGCAGCCAAGAGTTTCTCCTCGGGTTAACCCCATTGTTCTTC. It yields the protein CASSQEFLLGLTPLFF.

This sequence joins TRBV20-1 and TRBJ1-1; D unclear. Trimming shortened V by 8 bases and J by 10 bases, and 11 bases separated the two germline ends. CDR1 and CDR2 (germline): DFQATT, SNEGSKA (reference sequence). The CDR3 extends over 9 amino acids. CDR3 residues: CSLGPIAFF. The CDR3 DNA follows: TGCAGTCTTGGCCCCATAGCTTTCTTT.

This chain links TRBV12-3 or TRBV12-4 with TRBJ2-3; D not resolved. V was pared by 6 bases and J by 6 bases, with 7 bases between. CDR3 length: 11 residues. The CDR3 DNA follows: TGTGCCAGCAGGTCCTCGGATACGCAGTATTTT. Protein sequence: CASRSSDTQYF.

The rearrangement links TRBV4-2 to TRBJ1-5; TRBD1 might be the D (5 bases). The CDR3 is 18 residues long. V lost 0 bases, J lost 7 bases, and 22 bases lay in between. Germline V lookup: CDR1 LGHNA, CDR2 YNFKEQ. The CDR3 DNA sequence: TGTGCCAGCAGCCAAGAGGAGGTGGGGGGACGGGTTGGGCAGCCCCAGCATTTT. Translated: CASSQEEVGGRVGQPQHF.

The chain employs TRBV27 and TRBJ1-5; D remains ambiguous. V lost 8 bases, J lost 9 bases, and 14 bases lay in between. The CDR3 has 12 residues. CDR1 is MNHEY and CDR2 is SMNVEV in the germline V gene (reference sequence). CDR3 bases: TGTGCCAGCGGAGTTGAAGGCACGCCCCAGCATTTT. Its translation: CASGVEGTPQHF.

The rearrangement joins TRBV18 to TRBJ1-5; 9 bases map to TRBD1. This CDR3 region has 15 residues. Germline CDR1 KGHSH, CDR2 LQKENI. The J segment lost 6 bases and the V segment lost 4 bases, leaving 7 bases of the junction unmatched. The CDR3 DNA reads TGTGCCAGCTCACGAGGGACAGGGAGTTCTCAGCCCCAGCATTTT. It is translated as CASSRGTGSSQPQHF.

V is TRBV5-8 and J is TRBJ1-2; D call uncertain. The CDR3 extends over 15 amino acids. Germline V gene sequence: CDR1 SGHTS, CDR2 YDEGEE. V lost 4 bases to trimming and J lost 2 bases, with 15 bases between them. The CDR3 region is CASSPIGIGNYGYTF. Here the CDR3 DNA reads TGTGCCAGCAGCCCGATTGGTATTGGCAACTATGGCTACACCTTC.

The rearrangement links TRBV9 to TRBJ2-3; D gene unclear. Germline V CDR1 and CDR2: SGDLS, YYNGEE. Deletions cut 3 bases from V and 4 bases from J, with 6 bases between. The CDR3 loop spans 12 amino acids. The CDR3 protein is CASSGDSDTQYF. The CDR3 bases are TGTGCCAGCAGCGGTGACTCAGATACGCAGTATTTT.